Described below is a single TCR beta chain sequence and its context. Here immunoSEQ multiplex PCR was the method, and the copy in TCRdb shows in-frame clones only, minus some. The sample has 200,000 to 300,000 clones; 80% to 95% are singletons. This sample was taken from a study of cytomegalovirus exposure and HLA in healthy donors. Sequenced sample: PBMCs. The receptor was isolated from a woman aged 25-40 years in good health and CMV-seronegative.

The CDR3 coding sequence is TGTGCCAGCAGTTTTTCGCGGCAAGAGACCCAGTACTTC. Translation: CASSFSRQETQYF. The gene calls are TRBV27 and TRBJ2-5; D not resolved. Trimming removed 3 bases from V and 2 bases from J, with 7 bases in between. The germline V gene has CDR1 MNHEY and CDR2 SMNVEV (reference sequence). The CDR3 length is 13 residues.